This TCR beta chain was identified in a study of T cells in Graves' hyperthyroidism and ophthalmopathy. The study's findings and limits: Blood also showed most of the thyroid clonotypes that were expanded above 0.001.

Disease duration under 2 months; hyperthyroidism patients were aged 18 to 65. Lactation, pregnancy, other autoimmune disease or uncontrolled infection led to exclusion of patients. The source material, RNA transcripts, was used to amplify TCR beta CDR3 regions. A first-round RT-PCR of the TCR CDR3 used the HTBI primer set. TCRdb processed the multiplex PCR reads anew with MiXCR; each CDR3 protein has one entry. This table has over 150,000 distinct CDR3 sequences, 15% to 20% appearing once. A remark on this clonotype: The antigen is undetermined.

The receptor was isolated from a woman in her fifties or sixties with Graves' hyperthyroidism. Material for sequencing was blood.

CDR3 protein: CASSSLTQPDTQYF. CDR3 nucleotide sequence: TGTGCCAGCAGTTCCCTTACCCAGCCAGATACGCAGTATTTT. The gene calls are TRBV28 and TRBJ2-3; no definite D call. Trimming cost V 4 bases and J 4 bases, with 12 bases left between them. From germline, CDR1 is MDHEN and CDR2 SYDVKM. This CDR3 spans 14 amino acids.